This T cell receptor beta chain was identified during a study of T cell clonotyping in hematopoietic cell transplantation. Generated by immunoSEQ multiplex PCR, the TCRdb table keeps only in-frame clones and is missing some. Of approximately 75,000 clones listed, roughly 94% are singletons. The CDR3 extends over 13 amino acids. Germline CDR1 LNHDA, CDR2 SQIVND (reference sequence). Regarding this clone: Antigen specificity is unknown.

Whole-study findings and limits: At the given depth, recipient repertoires were over 95% de novo clonotypes. Cells were unsorted, so CD4 and CD8 contributions were not separated. Recipient TCR diversity dropped after transplant; expanded clonotypes rose from day 30 to 180. Higher Inverse Simpson Index values in graft donor and pretransplant recipient predicted broader posttransplant TCR diversity.

V and J are TRBV19 and TRBJ1-2; tentative D call: TRBD1 (5 bases). The receptor was isolated from a man aged 45 to 65 in good health. Some clones in this sample may be carry-over from other donors' samples. The source material was peripheral blood mononuclear cells. CDR3 DNA: TGTGCTACAAACCGGGGAGGGGCCTATGGCTACACCTTC. Its translation: CATNRGGAYGYTF.